This T cell receptor (beta chain) was profiled in a study of blood T cell repertoires in COVID-19. Whole-study context: Researchers got acute and convalescent COVID-19 samples from the United States, Italy and Spain. The cDNA or gDNA used as material had been derived from T cells, B-cell-depleted T cells, or PBMCs.

With V trimmed by 5 bases and J by 7 bases, 10 bases remained unmatched. CDR3 size: 16 residues. CDR1 and CDR2 from the germline V gene are KGHDR and SFDVKD. In the authors' methods: Counts of nucleated cells, estimated from reference gene primer amplification, were obtained. Sequencing used immunoSEQ multiplex PCR; TCRdb keeps in-frame clones, though not all of them. That table is the source of V, J and clone size, and D and trimming were worked out from the DNA. This table holds 70,000 to 95,000 clones, 80% to 90% found once. The specimen sequenced was peripheral blood. The receptor's source is a human donor in a cohort sampled during active COVID-19. The V call is TRBV24-1, the J call TRBJ2-2, with 9 bases aligning to TRBD1. Here the CDR3 DNA reads TGTGCCACCAGTGCCCCTGGGACAGGGTTTAACGGGGAGCTGTTTTTT. It encodes CATSAPGTGFNGELFF.